Listed below are T cell receptor beta chains from one sample, sequenced in a study of T-cell memory formation after mild COVID-19. Via MiXCR, TCRdb re-called the 5' RACE reads, giving one row per CDR3 protein. In the table there are around 340,000 distinct CDR3 sequences, 10% to 15% of which are singletons. The material sequenced was PBMCs or a T cell subset sorted from them (not recorded which). Receptors originate from a young man who had mild COVID-19 (a few samples of this study predate the infection). Cell type and time point are not known. CDR3s include the opening cysteine and the closing phenylalanine or tryptophan. A D gene is named only where the DNA matches it firmly. For some rows the clone size is stated as once, few or many, or as a class when expanded; others skip it.

d_call j_call v_call clone_size cdr3_nt cdr3_aa
TRBD1 TRBJ1-2 TRBV6-2/TRBV6-3 few TGTGCCAGCAGTCAGGCCGGGGACAGGAGTTTTTATGGCTACACCTTC CASSQAGDRSFYGYTF
TRBD2 TRBJ2-5 TRBV7-9 NA TGTGCCAGCAGCGGAGCGGGGGGGCAAGAGACCCAGTACTTC CASSGAGGQETQYF
NA TRBJ2-3 TRBV4-2 many TGTGCCAGCAGCCAAGTTCGTGGAGATACGCAGTATTTT CASSQVRGDTQYF
TRBD2 TRBJ2-5 TRBV7-2 NA TGTGCCAGCAGCTTAACCCGCGGGAGTAGAGAGACCCAGTACTTC CASSLTRGSRETQYF
NA TRBJ1-2 TRBV9 NA TGTGCCAGCAGCCACGGCGGGACGGAATATGGCTACACCTTC CASSHGGTEYGYTF
NA TRBJ1-2 TRBV20-1 NA TGCAGTGCTCCCACCCCGGGAGGCTACACCTTC CSAPTPGGYTF
NA TRBJ1-2 TRBV6-6 NA TGTGCCAGCAGTTCCGGGAAGGGGGTCCCCTATGGCTACACCTTC CASSSGKGVPYGYTF
NA TRBJ2-5 TRBV9 few TGTGCCAGCAGCGGGGCGGGAGAGACCCAGTACTTC CASSGAGETQYF
NA TRBJ1-6 TRBV3-1 NA TGTGCCAGCAGCCTGGAGGGGGGCGGAGGTTCACCCCTCAACTTT CASSLEGGGGSPLNF
NA TRBJ2-7 TRBV4-1 NA TGCGCCAGCAGCCTACAACCTGAGCAGGGGTCGGACGAGCAGTACTTC CASSLQPEQGSDEQYF
NA TRBJ2-7 TRBV14 many TGTGCCAGCGCCAGGGGCGAATGGGACGAGCAGTACTTC CASARGEWDEQYF
NA TRBJ1-5 TRBV6-2/TRBV6-3 few TGTGCCAGCAGTGACTATAGCAATCAGCCCCAGCATTTT CASSDYSNQPQHF
NA TRBJ2-3 TRBV6-5 few TGTGCCAGCAGTTACTCTTCTCGAGGGTCGGAAGATACGCAGTATTTT CASSYSSRGSEDTQYF
NA TRBJ2-7 TRBV4-2 NA TGTGCCAGCAGCCAAGATCGGGCGGGACCCTACGAGCAGTACTTC CASSQDRAGPYEQYF
TRBD1 TRBJ1-2 TRBV15 NA TGTGCCACCAGCAGACTAGGGACAGTTAGCTATGGCTACACCTTC CATSRLGTVSYGYTF
NA TRBJ1-2 TRBV25-1 NA TGTGCCAGCAGCCAGAATACCCGGGGGTATGGCTACACCTTC CASSQNTRGYGYTF
NA TRBJ2-1 TRBV15 few TGTGCCACCAGCAGAGATTGGGAGAATGAGCAGTTCTTC CATSRDWENEQFF
NA TRBJ2-3 TRBV27 NA TGTGCCAGCAGTAGTAACGCTGGCACAGATACGCAGTATTTT CASSSNAGTDTQYF
NA TRBJ2-3 TRBV5-1 few TGCGCCAGCAGCTTGGGAGGAACGGAGTTGATGGATACGCAGTATTTT CASSLGGTELMDTQYF
NA TRBJ1-4 TRBV4-1 NA TGCGCCAGCAGCCCTCCTCGTTCTGGGGAAAAACTGTTTTTT CASSPPRSGEKLFF
TRBD1 TRBJ2-5 TRBV4-1 NA TGCGCCAGCAGCCAAGGGCCCCCGAGGGGGCAGAAGCAAGAGACCCAGTACTTC CASSQGPPRGQKQETQYF
TRBD1 TRBJ2-7 TRBV6-1 many TGTGCCAGTCCGGGACAGGGGGCGGGGGAGCAGTACTTC CASPGQGAGEQYF
TRBD1 TRBJ1-6 TRBV6-5 NA TGTGCCAGCAGGCGCGACCTGACAGGGGGAAGCTCACCCCTCCACTTT CASRRDLTGGSSPLHF
TRBD1 TRBJ1-4 TRBV6-6 NA TGTGCCAGCAAGGGACAGGGGTATGAAAAACTGTTTTTT CASKGQGYEKLFF
TRBD2 TRBJ2-1 TRBV14 few TGTGCCAGCAGCGCCTGGGGGGAGGGTGAGCAGTTCTTC CASSAWGEGEQFF
NA TRBJ2-6 TRBV7-2 NA TGTGCCAGCAGCTTAGTGGGGTTTTGGACTGGGGCCAACGTCCTGACTTTC CASSLVGFWTGANVLTF
NA TRBJ1-1 TRBV5-1 NA TGCGCCAGCAGCTTGGCCGAACAGAGAGAAGCTTTCTTT CASSLAEQREAFF
NA TRBJ2-1 TRBV20-1 NA TGCAGTGCCCACCTCCACAGAGTCCAGGACCTTCGGGGTCGTGAGCAGTTCTTC CSAHLHRVQDLRGREQFF
NA TRBJ2-5 TRBV27 few TGTGCCAGACGGGAGACCCAGTACTTC CARRETQYF
NA TRBJ2-3 TRBV6-4 NA TGTGCCAGCAGTTGGTTTCCCGAGGATACGCAGTATTTT CASSWFPEDTQYF
NA TRBJ1-1 TRBV7-2 few TGTGCCAGCAGCCCATCGGGGCTAGAGGCTTTCTTT CASSPSGLEAFF
TRBD1 TRBJ1-1 TRBV15 few TGTGCCACCAGCAGAGATCCGGGACAGGGCTTCATGAACACTGAAGCTTTCTTT CATSRDPGQGFMNTEAFF
TRBD2 TRBJ2-5 TRBV12-3/TRBV12-4 NA TGTGCCAGCGCTCTAGCGGGGGGAGAAGAGACCCAGTACTTC CASALAGGEETQYF
NA TRBJ1-1 TRBV11-1 NA TGTGCCAGCAGCCACAGGGTAGGCGGATCGGGAGCTTTCTTT CASSHRVGGSGAFF
NA TRBJ1-1 TRBV25-1 few TGTGCCAAGACGAGGGACACTGAAGCTTTCTTT CAKTRDTEAFF
TRBD1 TRBJ2-1 TRBV5-1 many TGCGCCAGCGAGCAGGGGGCCGGATACAATGAGCAGTTCTTC CASEQGAGYNEQFF
TRBD1 TRBJ2-3 TRBV7-3 few TGTGCCAGCAGCTTGAAGGGACAGGGGGCGAAAGATACGCAGTATTTT CASSLKGQGAKDTQYF
NA TRBJ1-2 TRBV7-9 few TGTGCCAGCAGCTTCCGGGTAGATGGCTACACCTTC CASSFRVDGYTF
TRBD1 TRBJ1-1 TRBV5-1 NA TGCGCCAGCAGCTGGGGGGACAGGGATCTCGCTGAAGCTTTCTTT CASSWGDRDLAEAFF
NA TRBJ2-1 TRBV20-1 NA TGCAGTGCTAGAAGATACATGGGGAACAATGAGCAGTTCTTC CSARRYMGNNEQFF
NA TRBJ1-2 TRBV6-2/TRBV6-3 NA TGTGCCAGCAGTTTCTACGACGTCGGCGTTCGCGCCTTC CASSFYDVGVRAF
TRBD1 TRBJ2-3 TRBV7-2 few TGTGCCAGCAGCCCTTTCGGGACAGGGGCAGATACGCAGTATTTT CASSPFGTGADTQYF
TRBD1 TRBJ1-5 TRBV29-1 NA TGCAGCGTGGGACAGGGGGCCCGAGATCAGCCCCAGCATTTT CSVGQGARDQPQHF
TRBD2 TRBJ2-5 TRBV18 NA TGTGCCAGCTCCCCGAGGGGAGGGACTGGTGTAGAGACCCAGTACTTC CASSPRGGTGVETQYF
NA TRBJ1-6 TRBV3-1 NA TGTGCCAGCAGCCACACCGGGACGGAGAATTCACCCCTCCACTTT CASSHTGTENSPLHF
NA TRBJ2-3 TRBV5-6 few TGTGACAGCAGCGTCGGCGGGAACCGGATAGATACGCAGTATTTT CDSSVGGNRIDTQYF
NA TRBJ2-3 TRBV6-2/TRBV6-3 many TGTGCCAGCAGTACCAGGGTTCGTGCGGGCGATACGCAGTATTTT CASSTRVRAGDTQYF
TRBD1 TRBJ1-2 TRBV7-9 few TGTGCCAGCAGCTTAGGAGGGACAGGCCGCCTCTATGGCTACACCTTC CASSLGGTGRLYGYTF
TRBD1 TRBJ1-1 TRBV25-1 NA TGTGCCAGCAGTGATTCGGGTCGGTCGCCGGACAGGCGCACTGAAGCTTTCTTT CASSDSGRSPDRRTEAFF
NA TRBJ2-3 TRBV4-3 few TGCGCCAGCAGCCAAGATAGAAGCTGGGATACGCAGTATTTT CASSQDRSWDTQYF
NA TRBJ2-1 TRBV7-8 few TGTGCCAGCAGCTCACTTAGGGCGGACTCGGGGAATGAGCAGTTCTTC CASSSLRADSGNEQFF
NA TRBJ2-5 TRBV29-1 many TGCAGCGTTTCGAGGGGGGTACAAGAGACCCAGTACTTC CSVSRGVQETQYF
NA TRBJ1-4 TRBV4-3 NA TGCGCCAGCAGCCAACTCAGGGACGGCCCTGGGAAACTGTTTTTT CASSQLRDGPGKLFF
NA TRBJ2-3 TRBV9 NA TGTGCCAGCAGCGGAAAAAGTAGCACAGATACGCAGTATTTT CASSGKSSTDTQYF
NA TRBJ1-2 TRBV9 few TGTGCCAGCAGCGTAGACCCGTCGGAAAGTGGCTACACCTTC CASSVDPSESGYTF
NA TRBJ1-3 TRBV7-2 few TGTGCCAGCAGCTTAACGTCAAGGGGAAACACCATATATTTT CASSLTSRGNTIYF
NA TRBJ1-4 TRBV4-2 many TGTGCCAGCAGCCAAGGGGACCTTAATGAAAAACTGTTTTTT CASSQGDLNEKLFF
NA TRBJ1-5 TRBV12-3/TRBV12-4 NA TGTGCCAGCAGTTTACGGGGGGAAGGAGGTCAGCCCCAGCATTTT CASSLRGEGGQPQHF
NA TRBJ2-1 TRBV13 NA TGTGCCAGCAGTATTGGATCCGCTTGGCGGGAGCAGTTCTTC CASSIGSAWREQFF